This T cell receptor beta chain was observed in a study of blood T cell repertoires in COVID-19. Overall study context: The samples span acute and convalescent COVID-19 from the United States, Italy and Spain. The analysed material was cDNA or gDNA that came from T cells, B-cell-depleted T cells, or PBMCs.

The table came from immunoSEQ multiplex PCR; TCRdb's copy has only in-frame clones and leaves some out. The sample holds 50,000 to 70,000 clones, around 84% seen once. Germline V gene lookup returns CDR1 SGHAT and CDR2 FQNNGV. The V and J ends lost 7 bases and 9 bases respectively, with 22 bases between them. The CDR3 is made up of 15 amino acids. This TCR came from a man aged 50-60 years with active COVID-19. The sequenced material came from peripheral blood. V and J are TRBV11-2 and TRBJ2-1, with D maybe TRBD2 (6 bases). The CDR3 region is CASTSRGTRSLEQFF. The CDR3 nucleotides are TGTGCCAGCACCTCACGCGGGACCCGCTCCCTTGAGCAGTTCTTC. The whole variable domain, filled in from reference TRBV11-2 and TRBJ2-1, reads EAGVAQSPRYKIIEKRQSVAFWCNPISGHATLYWYQQILGQGPKLLIQFQNNGVVDDSQLPKDRFSAERLKGVDSTLKIQPAKLEDSAVYLCASTSRGTRSLEQFFGPGTRLTVL.